This TCR beta chain comes out of a study of cytomegalovirus exposure and HLA in healthy donors. This CDR3 spans 15 amino acids. The V and J ends lost 0 bases and 2 bases respectively, with 9 bases between them. CDR1 is SGDLS and CDR2 is YYNGEE in the germline V gene. Researchers ran the PCR with 60 Vbeta and 13 Jbeta primers. Produced via immunoSEQ multiplex PCR; TCRdb's table is partial and in-frame only. The data show over 80,000 clones, and the top ten clones hold more than 5.5%. As to this clone: What it binds is unknown. Other DNA sequences in the sample encode the same CDR3.

Study findings and constraints: Researchers catalogued 164 TCR beta chains as cytomegalovirus-associated. Evidence from a later analysis indicated that most CMV-associated TCR beta chains looked HLA-restricted. A later analysis found TCR association rates differed by HLA locus, highest for DRB1 and lowest for HLA-C.

This chain joins TRBV9 and TRBJ1-3; no reliable D call. Sequencing used PBMCs. The clonotype was recovered from a girl aged 5-17 years in good health and CMV-seropositive. As DNA, the CDR3 is TGTGCCAGCAGCGTAGGTTCCGGGACTGGAAACACCATATATTTT. Residues: CASSVGSGTGNTIYF.